This T cell receptor (beta chain) was documented in a study of T cells in Graves' hyperthyroidism and ophthalmopathy. Overall study findings and caveats: Most expanded thyroid clonotypes above 0.001 recurred in blood.

Amplification yielded TCR beta CDR3 regions, with RNA transcripts as the source. The primer set for the first-round RT-PCR of the TCR CDR3 was HTBI. TCRdb used MiXCR to reprocess the multiplex PCR reads, holding one entry per CDR3 protein. The sample contains roughly 750,000 distinct CDR3 sequences, about 16% of which appear only once. This clonotype was seen many times. Antigen specificity is unknown. Over 18 months, lack of ophthalmopathy progression marked Graves' hyperthyroidism as stable. Clinical symptoms, serum thyroxine and TRAb, thyroid ultrasound and orbital computed tomography together formed the diagnostic basis. The PBMCs were taken from around 10 ml of fresh peripheral blood. Germline loops: CDR1 SGHRS, CDR2 YFSETQ. Trimming left V 3 bases short and J 7 bases short, with 10 bases between. The CDR3 runs 12 residues.

Material for sequencing was blood. This TCR came from a man between 18 and 29 years old with Graves' hyperthyroidism. The J gene is TRBJ1-1, the V gene TRBV5-1; D not certain. CDR3 sequence: CASSYTGNEAFF. The CDR3 nucleotides read TGCGCCAGCAGCTATACCGGGAATGAAGCTTTCTTT.